This T cell receptor beta chain was obtained from a study of blood T cells in healthy people across ages. Study as a whole: Using template switching, researchers captured about one barcoded beta molecule for each two T cells. Overall study results and limits: More naive CD4+ cells and higher diversity marked long-lived donors relative to aged donors.

PBMCs, at least 7 million per sample, were isolated. Per sample, at least 5.5 micrograms of total RNA were extracted. Next came a second PCR, run for about 6 to 12 cycles, which used a sample-barcoded 5' primer along with a J-beta primer mix. Each CDR3 protein gets one entry after TCRdb re-called the 5' RACE reads with MiXCR. The table has about 640,000 distinct CDR3 sequences, over 40% seen once. The CDR3 is 12 amino acids. Germline V gene lookup returns CDR1 SGHTA and CDR2 FQGTGA. In this sample, this clonotype turned up a few times. Its antigen is undetermined. At one end the junction does not follow the germline gene, possibly because of a read error.

The sample was blood. The rearrangement joins TRBV7-3 to TRBJ2-7; a weak D match, TRBD1 (6 bases). The origin of this receptor is a man older than 75 in good health. CDR3 in amino acids: CSSSQPGQGQYF. CDR3 in DNA: TGTTCCAGCAGCCAACCGGGACAAGGGCAGTACTTC.